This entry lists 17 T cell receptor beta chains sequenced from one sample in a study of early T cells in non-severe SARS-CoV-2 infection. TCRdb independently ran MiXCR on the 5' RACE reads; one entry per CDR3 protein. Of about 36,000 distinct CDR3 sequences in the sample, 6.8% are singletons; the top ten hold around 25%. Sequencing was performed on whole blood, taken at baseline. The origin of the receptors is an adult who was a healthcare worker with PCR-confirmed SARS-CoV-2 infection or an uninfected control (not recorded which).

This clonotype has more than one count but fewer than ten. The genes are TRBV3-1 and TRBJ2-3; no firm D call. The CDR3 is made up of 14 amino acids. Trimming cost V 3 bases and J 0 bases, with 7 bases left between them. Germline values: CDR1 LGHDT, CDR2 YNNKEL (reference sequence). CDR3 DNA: TGTGCCAGCAGCCACGGGTCTAGCACAGATACGCAGTATTTT. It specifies CASSHGSSTDTQYF.

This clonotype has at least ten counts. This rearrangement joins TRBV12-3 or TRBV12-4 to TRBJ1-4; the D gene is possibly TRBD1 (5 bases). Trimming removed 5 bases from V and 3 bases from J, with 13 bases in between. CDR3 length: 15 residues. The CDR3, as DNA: TGTGCCAGCAGTCACGCGCGAGGGGCTAATGAAAAACTGTTTTTT. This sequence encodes CASSHARGANEKLFF.

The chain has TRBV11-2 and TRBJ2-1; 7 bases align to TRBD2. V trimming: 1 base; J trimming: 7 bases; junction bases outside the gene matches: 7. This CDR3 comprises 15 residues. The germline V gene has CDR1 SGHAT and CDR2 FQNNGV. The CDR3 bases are TGTGCCAGCAGCTTAGGGGACTACGGGGGGAATGAGCAGTTCTTC. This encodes CASSLGDYGGNEQFF.

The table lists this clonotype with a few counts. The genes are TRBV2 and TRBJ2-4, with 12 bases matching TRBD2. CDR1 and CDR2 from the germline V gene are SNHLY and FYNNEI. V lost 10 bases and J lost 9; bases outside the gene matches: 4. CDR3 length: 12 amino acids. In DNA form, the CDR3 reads TGTGCCACGGGACTAGCGGGTCCCATTCAGTACTTC. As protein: CATGLAGPIQYF. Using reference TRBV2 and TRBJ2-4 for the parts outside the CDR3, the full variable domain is EPEVTQTPSHQVTQMGQEVILRCVPISNHLYFYWYRQILGQKVEFLVSFYNNEISEKSEIFDDQFSVERPDGSNFTLKIRSTKLEDSAMYFCATGLAGPIQYFGAGTRLSVL.

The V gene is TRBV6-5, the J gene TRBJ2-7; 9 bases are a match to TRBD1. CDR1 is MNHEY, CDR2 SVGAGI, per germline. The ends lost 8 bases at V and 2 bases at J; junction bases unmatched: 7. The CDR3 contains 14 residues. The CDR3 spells CASSRDREAYEQYF. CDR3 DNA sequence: TGTGCCAGCTCGAGGGACAGGGAAGCCTACGAGCAGTACTTC.

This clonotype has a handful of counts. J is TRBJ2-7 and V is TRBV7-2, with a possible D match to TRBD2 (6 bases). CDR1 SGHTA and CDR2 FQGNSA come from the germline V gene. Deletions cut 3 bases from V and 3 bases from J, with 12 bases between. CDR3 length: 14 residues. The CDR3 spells CASSFGRDDYEQYF. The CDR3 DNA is TGTGCCAGCAGCTTCGGGCGGGACGACTACGAGCAGTACTTC.

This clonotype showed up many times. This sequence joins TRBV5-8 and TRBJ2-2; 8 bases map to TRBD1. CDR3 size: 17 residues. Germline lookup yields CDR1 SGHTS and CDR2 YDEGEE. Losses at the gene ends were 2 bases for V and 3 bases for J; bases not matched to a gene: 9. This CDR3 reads CASSFVRTGSDTGELFF. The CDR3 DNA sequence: TGTGCCAGCAGCTTCGTCCGGACAGGGTCGGACACCGGGGAGCTGTTTTTT. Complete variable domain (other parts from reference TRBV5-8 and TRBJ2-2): EAGVTQSPTHLIKTRGQQATLRCSPISGHTSVYWYQQALGLGLQFLLWYDEGEERNRGNFPPRFSGRQFPNYSSELNVNALELEDSALYLCASSFVRTGSDTGELFFGEGSRLTVL.

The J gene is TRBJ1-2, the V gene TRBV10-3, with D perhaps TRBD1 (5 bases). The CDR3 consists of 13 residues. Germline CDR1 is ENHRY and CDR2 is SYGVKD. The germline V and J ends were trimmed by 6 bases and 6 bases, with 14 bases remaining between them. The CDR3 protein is CAIRSPGTDGYTF. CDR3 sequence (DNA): TGTGCCATCAGGTCACCCGGGACCGATGGCTACACCTTC.

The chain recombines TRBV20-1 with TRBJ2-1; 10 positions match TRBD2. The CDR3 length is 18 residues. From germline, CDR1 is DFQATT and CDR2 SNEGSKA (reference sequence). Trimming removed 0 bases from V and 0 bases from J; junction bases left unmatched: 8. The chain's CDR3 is CSARDRLAGASSYNEQFF. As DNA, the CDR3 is TGCAGTGCTAGAGATCGGCTAGCGGGAGCTAGCTCCTACAATGAGCAGTTCTTC.

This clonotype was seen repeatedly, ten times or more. The CDR3 DNA follows: TGTGCCACCCAGTTAAGGGGATCTGCCCAGCATTTT. Its translation: CATQLRGSAQHF. The V gene is TRBV6-2 or TRBV6-3, the J gene TRBJ1-5, with D possibly TRBD1 on 5 matching bases. The CDR3 spans 12 residues. Trimming pared 10 bases from V and 11 bases from J, leaving 18 bases between. The V gene's germline CDR1 is MNHEY and CDR2 SVGEGT.

CDR3 DNA: TGCGCCAGCAGCCAAGAGGGGAAGGGGAGTACCTACGAGCAGTACTTC. It specifies CASSQEGKGSTYEQYF. The chain combines TRBV4-3 with TRBJ2-7, with D perhaps assigned TRBD1 or TRBD2 (5 bases each). Germline V gives CDR1 LGHNA, CDR2 YSLEER. The CDR3 loop spans 16 amino acids. Trimming shortened V by 0 bases and J by 2 bases, and 14 bases separated the two germline ends.

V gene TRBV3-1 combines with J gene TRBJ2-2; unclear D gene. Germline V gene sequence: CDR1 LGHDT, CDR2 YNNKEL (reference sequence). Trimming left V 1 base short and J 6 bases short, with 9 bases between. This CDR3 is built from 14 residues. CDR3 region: CASSQGPNAGELFF. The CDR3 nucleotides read TGTGCCAGCAGCCAAGGTCCAAACGCCGGGGAGCTGTTTTTT.

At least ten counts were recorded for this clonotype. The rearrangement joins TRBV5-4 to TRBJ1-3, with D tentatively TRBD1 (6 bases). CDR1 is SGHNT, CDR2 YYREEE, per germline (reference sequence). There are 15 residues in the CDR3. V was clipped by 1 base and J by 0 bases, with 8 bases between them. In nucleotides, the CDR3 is TGTGCCAGCAGCTTGCAGGGGCTCTCTGGAAACACCATATATTTT. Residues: CASSLQGLSGNTIYF. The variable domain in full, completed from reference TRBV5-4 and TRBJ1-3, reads ETGVTQSPTHLIKTRGQQVTLRCSSQSGHNTVSWYQQALGQGPQFIFQYYREEENGRGNFPPRFSGLQFPNYSSELNVNALELDDSALYLCASSLQGLSGNTIYFGEGSWLTVV.

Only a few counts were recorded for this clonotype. The CDR3 region has the DNA TGTGCCTGGGCGCGGAGCTCTGGAAACACCATATATTTT. Protein product: CAWARSSGNTIYF. The chain joins TRBV30 to TRBJ1-3; no clear D gene. V lost 5 bases to trimming and J lost 0 bases, with 8 bases between them. The CDR3 extends over 13 amino acids. Germline loops: CDR1 GTSNPN, CDR2 SVGIG (reference sequence).

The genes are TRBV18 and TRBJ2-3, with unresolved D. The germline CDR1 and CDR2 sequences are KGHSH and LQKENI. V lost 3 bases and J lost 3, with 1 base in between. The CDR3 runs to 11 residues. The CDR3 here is CASSPTDTQYF. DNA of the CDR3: TGTGCCAGCTCACCTACAGATACGCAGTATTTT. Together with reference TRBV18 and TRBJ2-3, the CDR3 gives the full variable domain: NAGVMQNPRHLVRRRGQEARLRCSPMKGHSHVYWYRQLPEEGLKFMVYLQKENIIDESGMPKERFSAEFPKEGPSILRIQQVVRGDSAAYFCASSPTDTQYFGPGTRLTVL.

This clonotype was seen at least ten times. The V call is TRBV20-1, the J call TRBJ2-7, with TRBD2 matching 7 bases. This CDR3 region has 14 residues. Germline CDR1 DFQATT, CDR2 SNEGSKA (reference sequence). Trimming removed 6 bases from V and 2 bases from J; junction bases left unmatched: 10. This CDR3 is CSASLAAIPYEQYF. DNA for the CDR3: TGCAGTGCCTCGCTAGCGGCAATTCCCTACGAGCAGTACTTC.

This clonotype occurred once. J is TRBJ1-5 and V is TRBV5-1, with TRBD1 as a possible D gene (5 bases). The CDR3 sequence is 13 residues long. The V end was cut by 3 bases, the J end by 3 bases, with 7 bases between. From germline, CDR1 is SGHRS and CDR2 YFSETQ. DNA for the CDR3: TGCGCCAGCAGCTGGGGCCACAATCAGCCCCAGCATTTT. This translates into CASSWGHNQPQHF. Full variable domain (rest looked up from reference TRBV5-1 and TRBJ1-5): KAGVTQTPRYLIKTRGQQVTLSCSPISGHRSVSWYQQTPGQGLQFLFEYFSETQRNKGNFPGRFSGRQFSNSRSEMNVSTLELGDSALYLCASSWGHNQPQHFGDGTRLSIL.